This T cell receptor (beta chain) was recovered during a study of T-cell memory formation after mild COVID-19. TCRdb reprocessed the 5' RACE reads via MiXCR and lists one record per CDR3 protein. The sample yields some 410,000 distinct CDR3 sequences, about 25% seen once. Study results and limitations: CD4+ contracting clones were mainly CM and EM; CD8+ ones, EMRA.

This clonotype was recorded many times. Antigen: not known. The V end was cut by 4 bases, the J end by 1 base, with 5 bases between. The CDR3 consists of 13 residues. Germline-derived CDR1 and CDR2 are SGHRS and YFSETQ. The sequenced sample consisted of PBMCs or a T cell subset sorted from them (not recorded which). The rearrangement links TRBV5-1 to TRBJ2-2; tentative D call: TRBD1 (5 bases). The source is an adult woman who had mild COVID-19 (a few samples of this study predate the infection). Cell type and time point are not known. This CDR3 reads CASSRGNTGELFF. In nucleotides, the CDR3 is TGCGCCAGCAGCAGGGGGAACACCGGGGAGCTGTTTTTT.